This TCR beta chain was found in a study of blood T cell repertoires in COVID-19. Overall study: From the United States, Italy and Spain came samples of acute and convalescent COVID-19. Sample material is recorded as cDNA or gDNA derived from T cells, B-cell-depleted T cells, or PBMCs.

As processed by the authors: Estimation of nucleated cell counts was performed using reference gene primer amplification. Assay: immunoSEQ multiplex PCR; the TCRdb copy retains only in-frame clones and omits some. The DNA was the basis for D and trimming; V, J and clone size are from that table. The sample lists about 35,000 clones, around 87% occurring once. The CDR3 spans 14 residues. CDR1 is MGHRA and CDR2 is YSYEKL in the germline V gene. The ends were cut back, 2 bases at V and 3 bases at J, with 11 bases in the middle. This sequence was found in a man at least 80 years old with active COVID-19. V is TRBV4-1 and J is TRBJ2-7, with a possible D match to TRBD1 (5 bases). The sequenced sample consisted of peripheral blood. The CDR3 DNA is TGCGCCAGCAGCCAACAGGGTGGAAGCTACGAGCAGTACTTC. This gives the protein CASSQQGGSYEQYF.